This note documents a single T cell receptor beta chain sequence. The target antigen is unknown. Here immunoSEQ multiplex PCR was the method, and the copy in TCRdb shows in-frame clones only, minus some. The sample lists roughly 150,000 clones, 85% to 95% occurring once. This entry belongs to a study of T cell responses to AZD1222 COVID-19 vaccine. CDR1 is LNHDA and CDR2 is SQIVND in the germline V gene (reference sequence). The CDR3 loop spans 15 amino acids. With 3 bases removed from V and 4 bases from J, the gap between germline ends came to 13 bases. Study-level points and caveats: Repertoire sampling happened only post peak T cell response. Donors skewed white British and female; clonal diversity was possibly underestimated.

This clonotype was obtained from an adult in good health. The chain combines TRBV19 with TRBJ1-3; D not certain. The sample consisted of peripheral blood, taken on day 0 of AZD1222 vaccination. CDR3 loop: CASSMAKREGNTIYF. The CDR3 nucleotides read TGTGCCAGTAGTATGGCCAAGAGGGAAGGAAACACCATATATTTT.